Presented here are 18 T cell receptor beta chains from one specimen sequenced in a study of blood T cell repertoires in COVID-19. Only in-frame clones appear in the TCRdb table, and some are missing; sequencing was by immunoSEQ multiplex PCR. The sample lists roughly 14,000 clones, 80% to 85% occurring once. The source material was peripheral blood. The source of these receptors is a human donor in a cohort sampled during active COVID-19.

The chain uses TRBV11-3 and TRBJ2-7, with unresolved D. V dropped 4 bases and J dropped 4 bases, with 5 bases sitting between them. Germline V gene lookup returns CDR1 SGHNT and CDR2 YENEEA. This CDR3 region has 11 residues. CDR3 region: CASSSGYEQYF. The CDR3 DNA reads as TGTGCCAGCAGCTCCGGTTACGAGCAGTACTTC.

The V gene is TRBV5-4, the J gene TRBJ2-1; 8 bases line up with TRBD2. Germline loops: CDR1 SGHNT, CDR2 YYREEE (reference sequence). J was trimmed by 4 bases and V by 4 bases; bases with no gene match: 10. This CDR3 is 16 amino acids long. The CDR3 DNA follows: TGTGCCAGCAGCCAAGAGTGGCGGGGGGCGTACAATGAGCAGTTCTTC. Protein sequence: CASSQEWRGAYNEQFF.

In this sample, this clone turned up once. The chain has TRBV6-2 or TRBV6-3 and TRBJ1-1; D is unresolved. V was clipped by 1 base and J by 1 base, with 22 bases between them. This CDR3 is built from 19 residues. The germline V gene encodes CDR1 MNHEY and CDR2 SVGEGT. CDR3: CASSYFPQSGSVKNTEAFF. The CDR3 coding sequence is TGTGCCAGCAGTTACTTCCCTCAAAGTGGCAGCGTAAAGAACACTGAAGCTTTCTTT.

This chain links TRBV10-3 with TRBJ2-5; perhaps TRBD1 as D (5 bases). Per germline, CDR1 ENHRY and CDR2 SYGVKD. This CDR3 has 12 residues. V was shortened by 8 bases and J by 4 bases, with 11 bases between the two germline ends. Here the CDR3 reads CAISDQGETQYF. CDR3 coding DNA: TGTGCCATCTCCGACCAGGGAGAGACCCAGTACTTC.

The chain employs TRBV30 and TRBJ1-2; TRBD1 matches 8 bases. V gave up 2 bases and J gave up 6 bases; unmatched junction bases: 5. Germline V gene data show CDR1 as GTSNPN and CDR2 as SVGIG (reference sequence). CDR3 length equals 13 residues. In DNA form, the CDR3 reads TGTGCCTGGAGTACGGACAGGGTGGATGGCTACACCTTC. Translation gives CAWSTDRVDGYTF. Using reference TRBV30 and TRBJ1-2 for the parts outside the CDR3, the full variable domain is SQTIHQWPATLVQPVGSPLSLECTVEGTSNPNLYWYRQAAGRGLQLLFYSVGIGQISSEVPQNLSASRPQDRQFILSSKKLLLSDSGFYLCAWSTDRVDGYTFGSGTRLTVV.

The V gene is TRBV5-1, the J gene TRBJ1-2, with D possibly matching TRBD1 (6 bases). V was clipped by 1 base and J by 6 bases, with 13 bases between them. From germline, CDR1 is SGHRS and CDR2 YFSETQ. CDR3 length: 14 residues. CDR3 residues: CASSLPQGFDGYTF. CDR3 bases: TGCGCCAGCAGCTTGCCCCAGGGGTTCGATGGCTACACCTTC.

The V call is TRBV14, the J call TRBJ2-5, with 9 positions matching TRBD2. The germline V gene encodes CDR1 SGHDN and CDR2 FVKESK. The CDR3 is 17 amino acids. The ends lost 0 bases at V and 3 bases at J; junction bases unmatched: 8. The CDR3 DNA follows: TGTGCCAGCAGCCAAGATCTCGGTAGCGGGGGTAAAGAGACCCAGTACTTC. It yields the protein CASSQDLGSGGKETQYF.

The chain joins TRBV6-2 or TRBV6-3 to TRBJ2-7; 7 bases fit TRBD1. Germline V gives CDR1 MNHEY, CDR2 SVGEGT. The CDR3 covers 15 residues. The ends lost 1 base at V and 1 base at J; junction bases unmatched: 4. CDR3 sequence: CASSYFATGSYEQYF. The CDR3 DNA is TGTGCCAGCAGTTACTTCGCGACAGGGTCCTACGAGCAGTACTTC.

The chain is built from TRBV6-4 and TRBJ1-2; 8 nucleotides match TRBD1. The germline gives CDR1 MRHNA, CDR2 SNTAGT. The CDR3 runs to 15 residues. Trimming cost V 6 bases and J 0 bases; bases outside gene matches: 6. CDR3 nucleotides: TGTGCCAGCAGATCACAGGGGGATCCTAACTATGGCTACACCTTC. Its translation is CASRSQGDPNYGYTF.

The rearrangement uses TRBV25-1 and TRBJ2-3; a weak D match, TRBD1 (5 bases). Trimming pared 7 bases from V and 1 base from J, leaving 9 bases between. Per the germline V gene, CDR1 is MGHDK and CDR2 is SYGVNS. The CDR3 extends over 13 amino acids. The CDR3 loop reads CASTVQGTDTQYF. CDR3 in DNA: TGTGCCAGCACTGTACAGGGCACAGATACGCAGTATTTT.

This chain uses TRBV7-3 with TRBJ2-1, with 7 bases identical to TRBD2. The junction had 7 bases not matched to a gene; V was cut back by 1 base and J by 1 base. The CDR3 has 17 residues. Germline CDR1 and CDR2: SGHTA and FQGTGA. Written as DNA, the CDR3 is TGTGCCAGCAGCTTAATGCCATCTAGCGGATCCTACAATGAGCAGTTCTTC. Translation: CASSLMPSSGSYNEQFF.

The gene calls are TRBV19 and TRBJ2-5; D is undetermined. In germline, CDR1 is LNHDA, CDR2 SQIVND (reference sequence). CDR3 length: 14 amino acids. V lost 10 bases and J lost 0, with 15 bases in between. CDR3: CATSTPQYQETQYF. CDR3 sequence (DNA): TGTGCCACGTCTACACCACAGTACCAAGAGACCCAGTACTTC.

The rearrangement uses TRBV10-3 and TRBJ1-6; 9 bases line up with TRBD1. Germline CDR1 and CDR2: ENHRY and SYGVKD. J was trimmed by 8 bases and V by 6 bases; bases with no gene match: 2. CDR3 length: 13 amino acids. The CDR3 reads CAIRQGADSPLHF. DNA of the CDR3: TGTGCCATCAGACAGGGGGCTGATTCACCCCTCCACTTT.

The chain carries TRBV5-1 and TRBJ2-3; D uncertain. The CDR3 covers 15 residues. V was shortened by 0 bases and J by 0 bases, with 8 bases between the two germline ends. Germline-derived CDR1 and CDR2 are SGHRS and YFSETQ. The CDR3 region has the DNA TGCGCCAGCAGCTTGGGAGGCCATAGCACAGATACGCAGTATTTT. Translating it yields CASSLGGHSTDTQYF.

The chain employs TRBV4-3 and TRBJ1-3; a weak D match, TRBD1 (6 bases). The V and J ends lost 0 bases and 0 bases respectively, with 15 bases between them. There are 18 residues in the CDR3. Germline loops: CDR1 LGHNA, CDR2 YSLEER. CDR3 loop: CASSQDQTGTNSGNTIYF. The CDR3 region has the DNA TGCGCCAGCAGCCAAGATCAGACAGGAACCAACTCTGGAAACACCATATATTTT.

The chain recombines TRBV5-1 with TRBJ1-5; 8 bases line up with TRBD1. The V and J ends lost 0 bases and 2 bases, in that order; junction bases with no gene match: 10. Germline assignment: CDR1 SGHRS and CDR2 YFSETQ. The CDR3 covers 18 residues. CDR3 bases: TGCGCCAGCAGCTTGGCGACAGGGGCCGGGGGAGGCAATCAGCCCCAGCATTTT. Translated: CASSLATGAGGGNQPQHF.

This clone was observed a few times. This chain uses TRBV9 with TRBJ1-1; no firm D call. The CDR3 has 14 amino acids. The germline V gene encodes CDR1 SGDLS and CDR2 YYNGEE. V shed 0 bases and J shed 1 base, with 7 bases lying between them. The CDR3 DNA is TGTGCCAGCAGCGTAGCGGGAACGAACACTGAAGCTTTCTTT. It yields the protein CASSVAGTNTEAFF. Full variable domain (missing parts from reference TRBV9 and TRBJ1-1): DSGVTQTPKHLITATGQRVTLRCSPRSGDLSVYWYQQSLDQGLQFLIQYYNGEERAKGNILERFSAQQFPDLHSELNLSSLELGDSALYFCASSVAGTNTEAFFGQGTRLTVV.

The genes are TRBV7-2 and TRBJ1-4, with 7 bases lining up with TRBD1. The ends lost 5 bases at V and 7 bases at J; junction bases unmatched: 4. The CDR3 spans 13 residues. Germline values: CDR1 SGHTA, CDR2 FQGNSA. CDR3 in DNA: TGTGCCAGCAGCCCAGGGACAGCTGAAAAACTGTTTTTT. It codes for CASSPGTAEKLFF.